A selection of T cell receptor beta chains follows, all from one sample in a study of early T cells in non-severe SARS-CoV-2 infection. TCRdb passed the 5' RACE reads through MiXCR, listing each CDR3 protein once. The sample has about 80,000 distinct CDR3 sequences, 10% to 15% seen once. Sequencing was performed on whole blood, taken at baseline. These receptors all come from an adult who was a healthcare worker with PCR-confirmed SARS-CoV-2 infection or an uninfected control (not recorded which). The donor label of this sample is uncertain. CDR3s include the opening cysteine and the closing phenylalanine or tryptophan. The D gene is left open where the match is weak. The listing skips clone size in some rows; elsewhere it reads once, few, many or a size class.

J | V | length | size | D | DNA | CDR3
TRBJ2-2 | TRBV2 | 13 | NA | NA | TGTGCCAGCACTGCGACAGGTACCGGGGAGCTGTTTTTT | CASTATGTGELFF
TRBJ1-6 | TRBV18 | 15 | NA | TRBD1 | TGTGCCAGCTCACCACTTGCAGGGGGTGGATCACCCCTCCACTTT | CASSPLAGGGSPLHF
TRBJ1-1 | TRBV29-1 | 11 | few | NA | TGCAGCGTTGAAATGCCCGCTGAAGCTTTCTTT | CSVEMPAEAFF
TRBJ2-3 | TRBV5-1 | 17 | few | TRBD2 | TGCGCCAGCAGCTTGGCCGTACTAGCGGGAGGAACAGATACGCAGTATTTT | CASSLAVLAGGTDTQYF
TRBJ1-6 | TRBV7-3 | 15 | few | NA | TGTGCCAGCAGCCCACGGGGGGGGCTGGATTCACCCCTCCACTTT | CASSPRGGLDSPLHF
TRBJ1-5 | TRBV18 | 15 | many | NA | TGTGCCAGCTCACCCTGGGACGGAAGAAATCAGCCCCAGCATTTT | CASSPWDGRNQPQHF
TRBJ2-7 | TRBV13 | 17 | few | TRBD1 | TGTGCCAGCAGCCTACGATCGGGCGAAGACAGGGGGCCCGAGCAGTACTTC | CASSLRSGEDRGPEQYF
TRBJ2-7 | TRBV5-1 | 17 | few | TRBD2 | TGCGCCAGCAGCCCCCGGACTAGCGGGGGGACCTCCTACGAGCAGTACTTC | CASSPRTSGGTSYEQYF
TRBJ2-7 | TRBV6-2/TRBV6-3 | 14 | many | NA | TGTGCCAGCGAGAGTCGGGGCCCATCCTACGAGCAGTACTTC | CASESRGPSYEQYF
TRBJ1-1 | TRBV3-1 | 17 | many | NA | TGTGCCAGCAGCCAAGAGTCCGGAAGGGGTCGGGACACTGAAGCTTTCTTT | CASSQESGRGRDTEAFF
TRBJ2-2 | TRBV12-5 | 13 | NA | NA | TGTGCTAGTGGTTTATTGGGGGTCGGGGAGCTGTTTTTT | CASGLLGVGELFF
TRBJ2-5 | TRBV4-3 | 12 | once | NA | TGCGCCAGCAGCCAAGTCGGGATGACCCAGTACTTC | CASSQVGMTQYF
TRBJ2-7 | TRBV4-3 | 16 | few | NA | TGCGCCAGCAGCCAATCGGACGCGGCGGAAAATAACGAGCAGTACTTC | CASSQSDAAENNEQYF
TRBJ1-2 | TRBV29-1 | 11 | NA | TRBD1 | TGCAGCGGGGGACAGCGCTATGGCTACACCTTC | CSGGQRYGYTF
TRBJ2-3 | TRBV5-1 | 14 | few | TRBD2 | TGCGCCAGCAGCCCGACTAGCGGCACAGATACGCAGTATTTT | CASSPTSGTDTQYF
TRBJ2-2 | TRBV15 | 15 | NA | NA | TGTGCCACCAGCAGAGACAGGACAGACGGCGGGGAGCTGTTTTTT | CATSRDRTDGGELFF
TRBJ1-1 | TRBV4-1 | 14 | NA | TRBD1 | TGCGCCAGCAGCCAAGAGTTAGGACAGGGGGGAGCTTTCTTT | CASSQELGQGGAFF
TRBJ2-2 | TRBV2 | 13 | NA | NA | TGTGCCAGCAGTGACGTTTCAGCCGGGGAGCTGTTTTTT | CASSDVSAGELFF
TRBJ2-7 | TRBV9 | 15 | few | NA | TGTGCCAGCAGCCCCCTGAGGTTGAGCTCCTACGAGCAGTACTTC | CASSPLRLSSYEQYF
TRBJ2-3 | TRBV6-2/TRBV6-3 | 17 | few | TRBD2 | TGTGCCAGCAGTTACCTACTACTAGCGGGAGTGACAGATACGCAGTATTTT | CASSYLLLAGVTDTQYF
TRBJ2-7 | TRBV5-1 | 11 | many | NA | TGCGCCAGCAGCTTCGGAAGGGAGCAGTACTTC | CASSFGREQYF
TRBJ2-7 | TRBV18 | 14 | few | TRBD1 | TGTGCCAGCTCACCGACAGGGGCGGACTACGAGCAGTACTTC | CASSPTGADYEQYF
TRBJ2-1 | TRBV15 | 15 | NA | TRBD1 | TGTGCCACCAGTACGGACAGGGGAACGTACAATGAGCAGTTCTTC | CATSTDRGTYNEQFF
TRBJ2-5 | TRBV4-2 | 15 | many | NA | TGTGCCAGCAGTATGACCGGGACTCCCTCCGGGACCCAGTACTTC | CASSMTGTPSGTQYF
TRBJ2-7 | TRBV7-8 | 13 | NA | NA | TGTGCCAGCAGCTCGAACGTTCTATACGAGCAGTACTTC | CASSSNVLYEQYF
TRBJ1-1 | TRBV7-9 | 13 | few | NA | TGTGCCAGCAGCTTACAGGGGAGCACTGAAGCTTTCTTT | CASSLQGSTEAFF
TRBJ1-2 | TRBV6-5 | 14 | NA | TRBD1 | TGTGCCAGCTCAGGACAGGGGAGAGGCTATGGCTACACCTTC | CASSGQGRGYGYTF
TRBJ2-6 | TRBV6-5 | 17 | few | NA | TGTGCCAGCAGTCGCGGCAGATCTTTCTCTGGGGCCAACGTCCTGACTTTC | CASSRGRSFSGANVLTF
TRBJ2-2 | TRBV18 | 15 | NA | NA | TGTGCCAGCTCACCCTGGGAGTCCAACACCGGGGAGCTGTTTTTT | CASSPWESNTGELFF
TRBJ2-1 | TRBV9 | 14 | few | NA | TGTGCCAGCAGCCCGGATATAAAGGACAATGAGCAGTTCTTC | CASSPDIKDNEQFF
TRBJ1-4 | TRBV13 | 15 | few | NA | TGTGCCAGCAGCCTCTGGGCTTCAACTAATGAAAAACTGTTTTTT | CASSLWASTNEKLFF
TRBJ1-6 | TRBV25-1 | 15 | few | NA | TGTGCCAGCAGTGAGAATTGGGACGGCAATTCACCCCTCCACTTT | CASSENWDGNSPLHF
TRBJ2-4 | TRBV19 | 13 | NA | NA | TGTGCCAGTAGGCCCATCGGTGAAAACATTCAGTACTTC | CASRPIGENIQYF
TRBJ2-1 | TRBV7-8 | 18 | few | TRBD2 | TGTGCCAGCAGCTTAAGGGGTAGCGGGAGGAGTTTAGTTAATGAGCAGTTCTTC | CASSLRGSGRSLVNEQFF
TRBJ2-1 | TRBV7-9 | 16 | NA | NA | TGTGCCAGCAGCTATCAAGCGGAACCCATCTACAATGAGCAGTTCTTC | CASSYQAEPIYNEQFF
TRBJ2-1 | TRBV20-1 | 15 | many | NA | TGCAGTGCTCGGGACCTAGCCCGGGTCCTGGGTGAGCAGTTCTTC | CSARDLARVLGEQFF
TRBJ1-2 | TRBV6-6 | 17 | NA | TRBD1 | TGTGCCAGCAGTCACCGGGACAGAGTCTTTATTAACTATGGCTACACCTTC | CASSHRDRVFINYGYTF
TRBJ1-1 | TRBV24-1 | 14 | few | TRBD1 | TGTGCCACCAAATACAGGGGGCGGGACACTGAAGCTTTCTTT | CATKYRGRDTEAFF
TRBJ1-3 | TRBV7-2 | 17 | NA | NA | TGTGCCAGCAGCTTAGAACTGGGGCGCCGTTCTGGAAACACCATATATTTT | CASSLELGRRSGNTIYF
TRBJ1-2 | TRBV3-1 | 14 | many | NA | TGTGCCAGCAGCCAAGTACTAGACTCCTATGGCTACACCTTC | CASSQVLDSYGYTF
TRBJ2-5 | TRBV7-8 | 11 | NA | NA | TGTGCCAGCAGCTTAGACCAGACCCAGTACTTC | CASSLDQTQYF
TRBJ1-1 | TRBV5-1 | 13 | many | NA | TGCGCCAGCAGCCCGCTAATTGGCACTGAAGCTTTCTTT | CASSPLIGTEAFF
TRBJ1-6 | TRBV5-8 | 16 | NA | NA | TGTGCCAGCAGCTTCGGACAGTTCTCCTATAATTCACCCCTCCACTTT | CASSFGQFSYNSPLHF
TRBJ2-3 | TRBV7-6 | 15 | few | NA | TGTGCCAGCAGCTTAGCGGGTAGTGGAACAGATACGCAGTATTTT | CASSLAGSGTDTQYF
TRBJ2-1 | TRBV2 | 15 | many | TRBD2 | TGTGCCAGCAGTGCGGCTAGCGGGAGGGGCAATGAGCAGTTCTTC | CASSAASGRGNEQFF